What follows are 30 T cell receptor beta chains derived from one specimen sequenced in a study of blood T cells in healthy people across ages. PCR was performed a second time for roughly 7 to 12 cycles using a sample-barcoded 5' primer and a J-beta primer mix. TCRdb reprocessed the 5' RACE reads via MiXCR and lists one record per CDR3 protein. Among more than 700,000 distinct CDR3 sequences listed, about 42% were seen once. Specimen: blood. All receptors derive from a man older than 75 in good health.

This chain connects TRBV7-2 to TRBJ1-2; maybe TRBD1 (5 bases). The CDR3 has 14 residues. Germline lookup yields CDR1 SGHTA and CDR2 FQGNSA. Trimming stripped 0 bases from V and 8 bases from J, with 13 bases between. CDR3 DNA: TGTGCCAGCAGCTTAGCAGGGGAGGGATACGGCTACACCTTC. It is translated as CASSLAGEGYGYTF. Using reference TRBV7-2 and TRBJ1-2 for the parts outside the CDR3, the full variable domain is GAGVSQSPSNKVTEKGKDVELRCDPISGHTALYWYRQSLGQGLEFLIYFQGNSAPDKSGLPSDRFSAERTGGSVSTLTIQRTQQEDSAVYLCASSLAGEGYGYTFGSGTRLTVV.

The genes are TRBV29-1 and TRBJ2-1; D ambiguous. This CDR3 region has 10 residues. The germline V gene encodes CDR1 SQVTM and CDR2 ANQGSEA. Trimming took 7 bases from V and 5 from J, leaving 6 bases between them. The CDR3 spells CSAVHNEQFF. CDR3 nucleotide sequence: TGCAGCGCAGTTCACAATGAGCAGTTCTTC.

The CDR3 is CASSLGAGLETQYF. The CDR3 DNA reads TGCGCCAGCAGCTTGGGGGCAGGGCTGGAGACCCAGTACTTC. The chain recombines TRBV5-1 with TRBJ2-5; tentative D call: TRBD1 (5 bases). This CDR3 is 14 amino acids long. The germline CDR1 and CDR2 sequences are SGHRS and YFSETQ. Trimming took off 0 bases at V and 5 bases at J, with 11 bases between the two ends.

The CDR3 is CASSLGQFGTQYF. CDR3 coding DNA: TGTGCCAGCAGCTTAGGACAGTTTGGGACCCAGTACTTC. This chain joins TRBV7-2 and TRBJ2-5; TRBD1 is a possible D gene (5 bases). Between the trimmed V and J ends, which lost 1 base and 7 bases, there was a span of 10 bases. The CDR3 is 13 residues long. Germline V gives CDR1 SGHTA, CDR2 FQGNSA.

The chain is built from TRBV7-9 and TRBJ2-7, with 8 bases fitting TRBD2. V lost 3 bases to trimming and J lost 2 bases; unmatched junction nucleotides: 3. This CDR3 is 14 amino acids long. Germline V gene sequence: CDR1 SEHNR, CDR2 FQNEAQ (reference sequence). CDR3 in DNA: TGTGCCAGCAGCTTGACTAGCGTACCCTACGAGCAGTACTTC. It codes for CASSLTSVPYEQYF.

The chain couples TRBV3-1 to TRBJ2-1; 8 bases agree with TRBD2. CDR1 LGHDT and CDR2 YNNKEL come from the germline V gene (reference sequence). The V gene end was trimmed by 5 bases and the J gene end by 10 bases; junction bases not matched to a gene: 7. This CDR3 contains 13 residues. CDR3 coding DNA: TGTGCCAGCAGCACGAGCGGGAGCGACGAGCAGTTCTTC. Amino acid sequence: CASSTSGSDEQFF.

The V call is TRBV27, the J call TRBJ2-1, with 9 bases matching TRBD2. The CDR3 contains 16 residues. Germline lookup yields CDR1 MNHEY and CDR2 SMNVEV (reference sequence). The ends lost 5 bases at V and 3 bases at J; junction bases unmatched: 8. CDR3 bases: TGTGCCAGCAGTGGTTCCCTAGCGGGGAACTACAATGAGCAGTTCTTC. It is translated as CASSGSLAGNYNEQFF.

The chain is built from TRBV12-3 or TRBV12-4 and TRBJ1-5; no firm D call. Deletions cut 6 bases from V and 2 bases from J, with 17 bases between. The CDR3 loop spans 16 amino acids. In DNA form, the CDR3 reads TGTGCCAGCAGCATCACGGGAGGGTCGGGCAATCAGCCCCAGCATTTT. This sequence encodes CASSITGGSGNQPQHF.

The V gene is TRBV27, the J gene TRBJ2-1, with a weak D call TRBD2 (5 bases). The CDR3 is 15 amino acids. The V gene lost 8 bases and the J gene lost 0 bases, with 14 bases spanning the gap. Germline V gene data show CDR1 as MNHEY and CDR2 as SMNVEV (reference sequence). CDR3 residues: CASGGLASSYNEQFF. Here the CDR3 DNA reads TGTGCCAGCGGAGGCTTGGCCAGCTCCTACAATGAGCAGTTCTTC.

About this clonotype: At one boundary the junction diverges from the germline segment, which might be a read error. V usage is TRBV20-1 and J usage is TRBJ2-5; 8 positions agree with TRBD2. The CDR3 sequence is 11 residues long. Germline loops: CDR1 DFQATT, CDR2 SNEGSKA (reference sequence). Here the CDR3 reads CSTSGGRRRYF. In DNA, the CDR3 is TGCAGTACTAGCGGTGGGAGAAGGCGGTACTTC.

This clonotype was detected only a few times. The chain has TRBV20-1 and TRBJ2-7; D may match TRBD1 or TRBD2 (5 bases each). Germline V gene lookup returns CDR1 DFQATT and CDR2 SNEGSKA (reference sequence). The V and J ends lost 6 bases and 2 bases respectively, with 17 bases between them. The CDR3 length is 14 residues. The CDR3 coding sequence is TGCAGTGCGAAACTGTCAGGGACGGCCTACGAGCAGTACTTC. Encoded protein: CSAKLSGTAYEQYF.

This clonotype has just a few counts. The V call is TRBV2, the J call TRBJ2-1, with D unclear. Per germline, CDR1 SNHLY and CDR2 FYNNEI. Trimming shortened V by 7 bases and J by 3 bases, and 13 bases separated the two germline ends. This CDR3 comprises 14 residues. The CDR3 loop reads CASTPTRYYNEQFF. DNA for the CDR3: TGTGCCAGCACCCCGACCAGGTACTACAATGAGCAGTTCTTC.

A note on this clonotype: Since a much larger clone is just one base distant, this may be a read error. V and J are TRBV29-1 and TRBJ2-1; TRBD1 might be the D (5 bases). Germline V gene sequence: CDR1 SQVTM, CDR2 ANQGSEA. The CDR3 is 15 residues long. Trimming removed 7 bases from V and 6 bases from J, with 22 bases in between. The CDR3 region is CSALRPQGVGNEQFF. The CDR3 coding sequence is TGCAGCGCCCTTAGACCACAAGGGGTGGGCAATGAGCAGTTCTTC.

The chain has TRBV28 and TRBJ2-1, with TRBD2 matching over 15 bases. CDR1 is MDHEN, CDR2 SYDVKM, per germline. This CDR3 has 14 amino acids. Trimming cost V 4 bases and J 13 bases; bases outside gene matches: 5. In DNA form, the CDR3 reads TGTGCCAGCAGTTCGGGACTAGCGGGAGGAAATCAGTTCTTC. It codes for CASSSGLAGGNQFF.

This clonotype was counted between two and nine times. The chain combines TRBV5-6 with TRBJ2-1; D is perhaps TRBD1 or TRBD2 (5 bases each). There are 14 residues in the CDR3. The germline V gene has CDR1 SGHDT and CDR2 YYEEEE. The V gene lost 1 base and the J gene lost 6 bases, with 11 bases spanning the gap. The CDR3 nucleotides are TGTGCCAGCAGCTTGTGGGACCGACTCAATGAGCAGTTCTTC. Protein product: CASSLWDRLNEQFF.

For the CDR3, the DNA is TGCAGTGCAAACTCACCGGGACACCTCTCCTACAATGAGCAGTTCTTC. Its protein is CSANSPGHLSYNEQFF. This sequence joins TRBV20-1 and TRBJ2-1, with D possibly matching TRBD1 (6 bases). The CDR3 length is 16 residues. The germline V gene encodes CDR1 DFQATT and CDR2 SNEGSKA (reference sequence). V lost 6 bases and J lost 0, with 18 bases in between.

This clonotype was observed a few times. V is TRBV30 and J is TRBJ2-1; possibly TRBD2 for D (5 bases). V lost 3 bases to trimming and J lost 1 base, with 13 bases between them. Looked up from germline, CDR1 is GTSNPN and CDR2 is SVGIG (reference sequence). The CDR3 has 15 amino acids. CDR3: CAWSGLTGSYNEQFF. Here the CDR3 DNA reads TGTGCCTGGAGCGGGCTCACGGGATCCTACAATGAGCAGTTCTTC.

In the case of this clonotype: One junction end disagrees with the germline gene, perhaps due to a read error. The CDR3 reads CASSPTGEPMNAEAFF. The CDR3 DNA is TGTGCCAGCTCACCGACAGGGGAACCCATGAACGCTGAAGCTTTCTTT. The rearrangement links TRBV18 to TRBJ1-1; TRBD1 matches 8 bases. CDR3 length equals 16 residues. From germline, CDR1 is KGHSH and CDR2 LQKENI.

The chain couples TRBV12-3 or TRBV12-4 to TRBJ2-2, with D unresolved. V was trimmed by 8 bases and J by 5 bases, leaving 6 bases between them. The CDR3 loop spans 11 amino acids. In DNA, the CDR3 is TGTGCCAGCGCCAGAACCGGGGAGCTGTTTTTT. Amino acids: CASARTGELFF.

This clonotype was seen just once. The chain uses TRBV20-1 and TRBJ2-3; TRBD2 aligns across 9 bases. The CDR3 is 14 amino acids. In germline, CDR1 is DFQATT, CDR2 SNEGSKA (reference sequence). Losses at the gene ends were 4 bases for V and 3 bases for J; bases not matched to a gene: 5. CDR3 coding DNA: TGCAGTGCTATTAGCGGGAGTACAACAGATACGCAGTATTTT. Its protein is CSAISGSTTDTQYF.

Comments on this clonotype: Germline and junction disagree at one end, which may indicate a read error. This CDR3 reads CAGSALESYNEQFF. CDR3 nucleotide sequence: TGTGCCGGCAGCGCCCTTGAGTCTTACAATGAGCAGTTCTTC. The V call is TRBV7-2, the J call TRBJ2-1; unclear D gene. The CDR3 has 14 amino acids. CDR1 SGHTA and CDR2 FQGNSA come from the germline V gene.

The table lists this clonotype with many counts. The gene calls are TRBV29-1 and TRBJ2-1; possibly TRBD1 for D (6 bases). V gave up 4 bases and J gave up 0 bases, with 10 bases separating them. Germline V gene lookup returns CDR1 SQVTM and CDR2 ANQGSEA. This CDR3 is built from 14 residues. CDR3 loop: CSVVRGSSYNEQFF. DNA for the CDR3: TGCAGCGTTGTCAGGGGAAGCTCCTACAATGAGCAGTTCTTC.

This clonotype has just a few counts. V and J are TRBV7-2 and TRBJ1-1; no clear D gene. The V gene's germline CDR1 is SGHTA and CDR2 FQGNSA. The V gene lost 1 base and the J gene lost 1 base, with 7 bases spanning the gap. CDR3 length: 14 amino acids. CDR3 bases: TGTGCCAGCAGCTTAGGGGAGGCGAACACTGAAGCTTTCTTT. Its protein is CASSLGEANTEAFF.

This clonotype was detected many times. The V and J genes are TRBV27 and TRBJ2-3; D call uncertain. CDR1 and CDR2 from the germline V gene are MNHEY and SMNVEV (reference sequence). CDR3 length equals 14 residues. Trimming pared 1 base from V and 1 base from J, leaving 6 bases between. The DNA for the CDR3 is TGTGCCAGCAGTTTATTTGCAGGCACAGATACGCAGTATTTT. It codes for CASSLFAGTDTQYF.

This clonotype was counted only a few times. This chain connects TRBV27 to TRBJ1-1; D is unclear. Germline CDR1 and CDR2: MNHEY and SMNVEV (reference sequence). Trimming removed 4 bases at V and 2 bases at J, with 20 bases between. CDR3 length equals 17 residues. The CDR3 spells CASSSFGSSTTNTEAFF. CDR3 nucleotides: TGTGCCAGCAGTTCTTTTGGTTCTTCTACGACAAACACTGAAGCTTTCTTT.

V usage is TRBV4-3 and J usage is TRBJ2-1, with D tentatively TRBD1 or TRBD2 (7 bases each). The CDR3 consists of 16 residues. Germline V gene sequence: CDR1 LGHNA, CDR2 YSLEER. V was shortened by 0 bases and J by 4 bases, with 13 bases between the two germline ends. The CDR3 loop is CASSQEGGTDYNEQFF. CDR3 DNA: TGCGCCAGCAGCCAAGAGGGGGGGACAGATTACAATGAGCAGTTCTTC.

This clonotype was detected only a few times. The chain joins TRBV5-4 to TRBJ2-5; 7 bases align to TRBD1. Germline V gene data show CDR1 as SGHNT and CDR2 as YYREEE (reference sequence). The length of the CDR3 is 13 residues. V lost 4 bases and J lost 4; bases outside the gene matches: 4. CDR3: CASSKQGPETQYF. Written as DNA, the CDR3 is TGTGCCAGCAGCAAACAGGGGCCAGAGACCCAGTACTTC.

The sample holds a few counts of this clonotype. This rearrangement joins TRBV7-2 to TRBJ1-5; D is undetermined. V was cut by 4 bases and J by 9 bases, with 19 bases left in between. Germline CDR1 SGHTA, CDR2 FQGNSA. The CDR3 is made up of 15 amino acids. For the CDR3, the DNA is TGTGCCAGCAGCTGGTCTCGTTCGAGCCGAATGCCCCAGCATTTT. Its protein product is CASSWSRSSRMPQHF. The variable domain in full, with the rest retrieved from reference TRBV7-2 and TRBJ1-5, is GAGVSQSPSNKVTEKGKDVELRCDPISGHTALYWYRQSLGQGLEFLIYFQGNSAPDKSGLPSDRFSAERTGGSVSTLTIQRTQQEDSAVYLCASSWSRSSRMPQHFGDGTRLSIL.

This chain links TRBV5-1 with TRBJ1-1; TRBD1 is a possible D gene (6 bases). Per the germline V gene, CDR1 is SGHRS and CDR2 is YFSETQ. The CDR3 totals 16 residues. The ends were cut back, 3 bases at V and 1 base at J, with 16 bases in the middle. The CDR3 sequence is CASSSDPGHSNTEAFF. The CDR3 DNA follows: TGCGCCAGCAGCTCGGATCCGGGACACTCGAACACTGAAGCTTTCTTT.

The chain combines TRBV13 with TRBJ2-1, with 8 bases aligning to TRBD2. The germline gives CDR1 PRHDT, CDR2 FYEKMQ (reference sequence). The CDR3 spans 16 residues. V lost 1 base and J lost 7; bases outside the gene matches: 9. CDR3: CASSLDGRAGVNEQFF. CDR3 bases: TGTGCCAGCAGCTTAGATGGGCGAGCGGGAGTTAATGAGCAGTTCTTC.